The 2 T cell receptor beta chains presented below share a single source sample, sequenced in a study of blood T cell repertoires in COVID-19. Profiled with immunoSEQ multiplex PCR; TCRdb holds only in-frame clones, not every one. The data show roughly 130,000 clones, with 82% seen just once and 4% to 5% held by the top ten. The material sequenced was peripheral blood. Every receptor here comes from a woman aged 70 to 79 with acute or convalescent COVID-19.

This chain connects TRBV5-4 to TRBJ1-2, with 7 bases matching TRBD1. V was pared by 5 bases and J by 4 bases, with 11 bases of the junction left unmatched. CDR1 SGHNT and CDR2 YYREEE come from the germline V gene (reference sequence). The CDR3 consists of 15 residues. The DNA for the CDR3 is TGTGCCAGCAGTCGGGACAGTCGAAATTTCTATGGCTACACCTTC. Its translation is CASSRDSRNFYGYTF.

V is TRBV18 and J is TRBJ1-4; 8 bases line up with TRBD1. This CDR3 contains 15 residues. The junction had 3 bases not matched to a gene; V was cut back by 3 bases and J by 3 bases. CDR1 KGHSH and CDR2 LQKENI come from the germline V gene. The CDR3 coding sequence is TGTGCCAGCTCACCCAGGACAGGGCCTAATGAAAAACTGTTTTTT. This sequence encodes CASSPRTGPNEKLFF. Supplemented by reference TRBV18 and TRBJ1-4, the full variable domain reads NAGVMQNPRHLVRRRGQEARLRCSPMKGHSHVYWYRQLPEEGLKFMVYLQKENIIDESGMPKERFSAEFPKEGPSILRIQQVVRGDSAAYFCASSPRTGPNEKLFFGSGTQLSVL.